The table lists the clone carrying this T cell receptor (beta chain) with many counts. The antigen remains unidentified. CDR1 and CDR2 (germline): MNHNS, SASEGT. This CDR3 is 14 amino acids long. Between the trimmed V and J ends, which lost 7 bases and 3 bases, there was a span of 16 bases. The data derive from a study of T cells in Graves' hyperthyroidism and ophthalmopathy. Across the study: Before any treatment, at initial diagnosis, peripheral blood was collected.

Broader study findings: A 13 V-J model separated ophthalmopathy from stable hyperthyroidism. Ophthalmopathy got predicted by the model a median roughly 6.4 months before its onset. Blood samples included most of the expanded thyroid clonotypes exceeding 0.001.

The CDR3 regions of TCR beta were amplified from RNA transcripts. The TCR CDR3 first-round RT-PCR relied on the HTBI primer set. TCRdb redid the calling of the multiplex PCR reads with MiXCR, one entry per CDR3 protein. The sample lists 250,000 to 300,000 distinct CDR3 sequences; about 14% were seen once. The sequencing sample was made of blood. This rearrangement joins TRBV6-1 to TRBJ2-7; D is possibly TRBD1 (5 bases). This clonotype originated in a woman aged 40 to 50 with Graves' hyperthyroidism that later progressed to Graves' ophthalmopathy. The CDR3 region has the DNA TGTGCCAGCAATGAGATGGCAGGGATCTACGAGCAGTACTTC. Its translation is CASNEMAGIYEQYF.